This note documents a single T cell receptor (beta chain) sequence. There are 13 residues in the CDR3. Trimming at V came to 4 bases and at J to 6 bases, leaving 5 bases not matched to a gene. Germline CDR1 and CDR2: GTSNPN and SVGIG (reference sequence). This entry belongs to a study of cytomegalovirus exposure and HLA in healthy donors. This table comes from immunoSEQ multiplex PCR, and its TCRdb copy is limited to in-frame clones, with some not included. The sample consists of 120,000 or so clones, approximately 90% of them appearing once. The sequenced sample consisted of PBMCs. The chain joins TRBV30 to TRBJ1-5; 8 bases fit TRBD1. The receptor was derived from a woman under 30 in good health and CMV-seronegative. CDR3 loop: CAWKGQGGQPQHF. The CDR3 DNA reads TGTGCCTGGAAAGGACAGGGTGGTCAGCCCCAGCATTTT. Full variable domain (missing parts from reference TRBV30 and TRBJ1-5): SQTIHQWPATLVQPVGSPLSLECTVEGTSNPNLYWYRQAAGRGLQLLFYSVGIGQISSEVPQNLSASRPQDRQFILSSKKLLLSDSGFYLCAWKGQGGQPQHFGDGTRLSIL.